This T cell receptor beta chain was recovered during a study of blood T cell repertoires in COVID-19. Profiling relied on immunoSEQ multiplex PCR, and the TCRdb table lists in-frame clones only, not all of them. Of about 28,000 clones listed, roughly 80% are singletons. Trimming stripped 3 bases from V and 0 bases from J, with 15 bases between. Germline V gives CDR1 MGHRA, CDR2 YSYEKL. The CDR3 spans 17 residues. The chain couples TRBV4-1 to TRBJ1-3; possibly TRBD1 for D (6 bases). The sequence was collected from a woman in her fifties or sixties with acute or convalescent COVID-19. The sample consisted of peripheral blood. CDR3 DNA sequence: TGCGCCAGCAGCCACCCACCGACAGGAGACTCTGGAAACACCATATATTTT. As protein: CASSHPPTGDSGNTIYF.